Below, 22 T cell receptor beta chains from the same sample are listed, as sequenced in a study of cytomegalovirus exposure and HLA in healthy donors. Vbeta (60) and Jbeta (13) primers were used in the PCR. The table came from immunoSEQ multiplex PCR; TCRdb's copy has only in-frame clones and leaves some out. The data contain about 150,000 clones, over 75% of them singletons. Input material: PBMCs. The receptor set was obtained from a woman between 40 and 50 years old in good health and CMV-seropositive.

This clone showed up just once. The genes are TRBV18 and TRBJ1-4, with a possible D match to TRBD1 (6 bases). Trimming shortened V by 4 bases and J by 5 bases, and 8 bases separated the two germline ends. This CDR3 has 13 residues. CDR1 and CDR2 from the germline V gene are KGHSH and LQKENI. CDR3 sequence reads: CASSQGGNEKLFF. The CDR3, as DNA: TGTGCCAGCTCACAGGGGGGGAATGAAAAACTGTTTTTT.

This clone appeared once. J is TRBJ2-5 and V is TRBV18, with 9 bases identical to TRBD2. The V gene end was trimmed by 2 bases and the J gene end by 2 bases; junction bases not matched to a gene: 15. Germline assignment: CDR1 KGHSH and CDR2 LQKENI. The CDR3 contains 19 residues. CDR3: CASSPKINWLAGIQETQYF. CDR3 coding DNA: TGTGCCAGCTCACCAAAGATAAATTGGCTAGCGGGAATACAAGAGACCCAGTACTTC. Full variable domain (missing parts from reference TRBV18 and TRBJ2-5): NAGVMQNPRHLVRRRGQEARLRCSPMKGHSHVYWYRQLPEEGLKFMVYLQKENIIDESGMPKERFSAEFPKEGPSILRIQQVVRGDSAAYFCASSPKINWLAGIQETQYFGPGTRLLVL.

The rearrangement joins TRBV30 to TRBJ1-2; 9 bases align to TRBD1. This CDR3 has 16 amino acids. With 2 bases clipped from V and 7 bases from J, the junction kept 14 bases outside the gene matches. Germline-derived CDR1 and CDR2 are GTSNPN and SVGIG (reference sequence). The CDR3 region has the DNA TGTGCCTGGAGTCCTCCCCCCGGGACAGGGCCCTCTGGCTACACCTTC. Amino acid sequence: CAWSPPPGTGPSGYTF.

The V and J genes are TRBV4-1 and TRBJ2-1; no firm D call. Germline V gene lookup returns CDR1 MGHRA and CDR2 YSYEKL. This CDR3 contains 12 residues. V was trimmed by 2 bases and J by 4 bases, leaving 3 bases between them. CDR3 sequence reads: CASSQIYNEQFF. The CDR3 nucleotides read TGCGCCAGCAGCCAAATATACAATGAGCAGTTCTTC.

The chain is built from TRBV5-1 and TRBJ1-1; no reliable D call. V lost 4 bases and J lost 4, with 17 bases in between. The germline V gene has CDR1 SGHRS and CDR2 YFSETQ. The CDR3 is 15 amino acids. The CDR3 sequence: CASSPYTGSPTEAFF. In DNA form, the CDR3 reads TGCGCCAGCAGCCCATACACCGGGAGTCCCACTGAAGCTTTCTTT. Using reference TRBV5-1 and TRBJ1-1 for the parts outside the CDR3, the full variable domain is KAGVTQTPRYLIKTRGQQVTLSCSPISGHRSVSWYQQTPGQGLQFLFEYFSETQRNKGNFPGRFSGRQFSNSRSEMNVSTLELGDSALYLCASSPYTGSPTEAFFGQGTRLTVV.

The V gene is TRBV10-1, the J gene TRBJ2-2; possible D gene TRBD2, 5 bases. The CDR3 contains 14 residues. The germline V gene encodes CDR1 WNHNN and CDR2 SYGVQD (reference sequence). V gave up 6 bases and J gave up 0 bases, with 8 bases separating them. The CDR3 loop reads CASRAGANTGELFF. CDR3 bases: TGCGCCAGCAGGGCGGGCGCGAACACCGGGGAGCTGTTTTTT.

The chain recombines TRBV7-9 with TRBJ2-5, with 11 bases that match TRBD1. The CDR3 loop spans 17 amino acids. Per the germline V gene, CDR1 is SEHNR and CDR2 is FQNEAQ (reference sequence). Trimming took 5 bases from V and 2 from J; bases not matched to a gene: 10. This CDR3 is CASSQPTGTGGQETQYF. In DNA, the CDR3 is TGTGCCAGCAGCCAACCGACCGGGACAGGGGGGCAAGAGACCCAGTACTTC.

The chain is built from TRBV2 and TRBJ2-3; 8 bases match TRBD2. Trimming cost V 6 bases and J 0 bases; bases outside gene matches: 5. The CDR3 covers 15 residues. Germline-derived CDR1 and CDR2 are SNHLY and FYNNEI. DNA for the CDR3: TGTGCCAGCAGGGGCGCTAGCGGGAGCACAGATACGCAGTATTTT. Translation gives CASRGASGSTDTQYF.

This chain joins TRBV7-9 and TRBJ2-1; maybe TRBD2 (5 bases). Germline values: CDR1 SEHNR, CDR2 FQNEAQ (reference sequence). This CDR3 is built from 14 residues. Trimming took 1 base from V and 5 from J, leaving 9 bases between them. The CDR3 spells CASSLVAYNNEQFF. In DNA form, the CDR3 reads TGTGCCAGCAGCTTAGTAGCGTACAACAATGAGCAGTTCTTC.

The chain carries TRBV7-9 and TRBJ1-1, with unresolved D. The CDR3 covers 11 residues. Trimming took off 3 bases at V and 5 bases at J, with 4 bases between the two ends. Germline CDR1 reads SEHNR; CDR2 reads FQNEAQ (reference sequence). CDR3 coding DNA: TGTGCCAGCAGCTTCGGGACTGAAGCTTTCTTT. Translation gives CASSFGTEAFF.

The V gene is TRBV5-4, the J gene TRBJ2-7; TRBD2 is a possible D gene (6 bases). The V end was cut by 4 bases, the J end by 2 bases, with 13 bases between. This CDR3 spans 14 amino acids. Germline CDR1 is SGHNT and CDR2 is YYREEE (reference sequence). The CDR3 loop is CASSPDPGAYEQYF. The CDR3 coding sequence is TGTGCCAGCAGCCCGGACCCGGGAGCCTACGAGCAGTACTTC.

The CDR3 nucleotides read TGTGCCAGCAGCTTAGCGGCGGGGCCAAGAGAGACCCAGTACTTC. It yields the protein CASSLAAGPRETQYF. V gene TRBV7-2 combines with J gene TRBJ2-5; a weak D match, TRBD2 (6 bases). Per the germline V gene, CDR1 is SGHTA and CDR2 is FQGNSA. The ends were cut back, 0 bases at V and 4 bases at J, with 12 bases in the middle. CDR3 length: 15 amino acids.

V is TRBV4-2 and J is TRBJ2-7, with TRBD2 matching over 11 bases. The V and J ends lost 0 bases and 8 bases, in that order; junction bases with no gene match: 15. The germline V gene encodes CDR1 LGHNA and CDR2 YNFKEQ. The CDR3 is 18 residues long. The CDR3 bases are TGTGCCAGCAGCCAAGATAGCGGGAGGGGATTGACTCCTACGCAGCAGTACTTC. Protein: CASSQDSGRGLTPTQQYF.

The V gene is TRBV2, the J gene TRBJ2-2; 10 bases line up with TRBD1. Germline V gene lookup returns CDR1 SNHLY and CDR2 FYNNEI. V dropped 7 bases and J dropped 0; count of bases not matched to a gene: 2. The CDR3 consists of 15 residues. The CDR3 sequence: CASKGQGTNTGELFF. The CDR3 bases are TGTGCCAGCAAGGGACAGGGGACGAACACCGGGGAGCTGTTTTTT.

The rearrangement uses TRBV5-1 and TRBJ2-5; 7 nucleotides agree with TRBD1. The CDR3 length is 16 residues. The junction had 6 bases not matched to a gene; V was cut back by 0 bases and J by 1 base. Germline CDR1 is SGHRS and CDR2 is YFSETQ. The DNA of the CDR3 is TGCGCCAGCAGCTTGGGAGGGGGCGGACCCCAAGAGACCCAGTACTTC. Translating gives CASSLGGGGPQETQYF.

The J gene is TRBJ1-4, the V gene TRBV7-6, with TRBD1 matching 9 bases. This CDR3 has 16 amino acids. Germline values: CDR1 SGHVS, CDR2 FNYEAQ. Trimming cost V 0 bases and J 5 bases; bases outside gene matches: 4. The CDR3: CASSLAAGTGNEKLFF. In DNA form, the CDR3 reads TGTGCCAGCAGCTTAGCGGCGGGGACAGGGAATGAAAAACTGTTTTTT. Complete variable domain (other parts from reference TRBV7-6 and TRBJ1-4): GAGVSQSPRYKVTKRGQDVALRCDPISGHVSLYWYRQALGQGPEFLTYFNYEAQQDKSGLPNDRFSAERPEGSISTLTIQRTEQRDSAMYRCASSLAAGTGNEKLFFGSGTQLSVL.

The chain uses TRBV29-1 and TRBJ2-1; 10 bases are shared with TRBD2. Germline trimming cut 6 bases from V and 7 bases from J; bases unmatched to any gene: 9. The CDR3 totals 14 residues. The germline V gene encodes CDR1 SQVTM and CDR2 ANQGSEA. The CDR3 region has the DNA TGCAGCGTCAAAGCGGGAGGGGGCGGGAATGAGCAGTTCTTC. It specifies CSVKAGGGGNEQFF.

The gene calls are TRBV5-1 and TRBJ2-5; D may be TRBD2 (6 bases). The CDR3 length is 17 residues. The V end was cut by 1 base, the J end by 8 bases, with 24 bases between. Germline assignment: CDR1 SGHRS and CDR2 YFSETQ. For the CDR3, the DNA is TGCGCCAGCAGCTTGCGGTTCGGGGCGCGGGATAGTGGTACCCAGTACTTC. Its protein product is CASSLRFGARDSGTQYF.

Here the CDR3 reads CASSYSRGLSDEQYF. In DNA form, the CDR3 reads TGTGCCAGCAGTTACTCGAGGGGACTATCCGACGAGCAGTACTTC. The chain uses TRBV27 and TRBJ2-7, with 7 positions matching TRBD2. This CDR3 contains 15 residues. The germline V gene has CDR1 MNHEY and CDR2 SMNVEV (reference sequence). V was pared by 4 bases and J by 5 bases, with 11 bases of the junction left unmatched.

The CDR3 is CASRETGTVTEAFF. The CDR3 DNA sequence: TGTGCCAGCAGAGAGACCGGGACAGTCACTGAAGCTTTCTTT. This sequence joins TRBV27 and TRBJ1-1; the match to TRBD1 covers 7 bases. The CDR3 runs to 14 residues. V dropped 6 bases and J dropped 4; count of bases not matched to a gene: 8. Germline loops: CDR1 MNHEY, CDR2 SMNVEV (reference sequence).

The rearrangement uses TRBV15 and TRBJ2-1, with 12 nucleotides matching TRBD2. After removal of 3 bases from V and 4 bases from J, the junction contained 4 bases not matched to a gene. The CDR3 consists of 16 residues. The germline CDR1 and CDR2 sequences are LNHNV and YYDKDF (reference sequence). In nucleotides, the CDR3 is TGTGCCACCAGCAGGGGACTAGCGGGCCGATACAATGAGCAGTTCTTC. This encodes CATSRGLAGRYNEQFF.

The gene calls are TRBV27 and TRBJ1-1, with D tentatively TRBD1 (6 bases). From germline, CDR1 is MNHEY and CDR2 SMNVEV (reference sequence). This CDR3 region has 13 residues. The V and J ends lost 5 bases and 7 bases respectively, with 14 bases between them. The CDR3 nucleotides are TGTGCCAGCAGTCGCAGGGGAAATGGTGAAGCTTTCTTT. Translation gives CASSRRGNGEAFF.